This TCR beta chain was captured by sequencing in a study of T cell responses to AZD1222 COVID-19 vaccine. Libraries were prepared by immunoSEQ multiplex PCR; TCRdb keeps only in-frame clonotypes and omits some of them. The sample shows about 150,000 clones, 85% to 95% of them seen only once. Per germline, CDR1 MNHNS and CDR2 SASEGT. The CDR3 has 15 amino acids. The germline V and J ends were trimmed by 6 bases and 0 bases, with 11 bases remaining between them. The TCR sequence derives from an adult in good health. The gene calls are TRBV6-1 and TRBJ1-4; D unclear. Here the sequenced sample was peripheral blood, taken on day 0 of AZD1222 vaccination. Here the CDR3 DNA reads TGTGCCAGCAGGCTCGATGGCTCAACTAATGAAAAACTGTTTTTT. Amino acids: CASRLDGSTNEKLFF.